A single sample gave rise to the 9 T cell receptor beta chains below, sequenced in a study of tissue T cells after allogeneic stem cell transplantation. Here immunoSEQ multiplex PCR was the method, and the copy in TCRdb shows in-frame clones only, minus some. This repertoire shows just under 700 clones, around 39% found once; its top ten account for almost 60%. Sample: descending colon tissue, taken at autopsy. The receptors come from a female patient aged 40-69 years with steroid-refractory graft-versus-host disease after an allogeneic stem cell transplant. The graft donor may have given rise to some T cells.

This clone was picked up a small number of times. The chain is built from TRBV9 and TRBJ2-3; 12 bases are a match to TRBD1. Germline V lookup: CDR1 SGDLS, CDR2 YYNGEE. The trim removed 4 bases at V and 7 bases at J, leaving 10 bases unmatched. The CDR3 totals 16 residues. This chain's CDR3 is CASSTILGQGAYTQYF. CDR3 bases: TGTGCCAGCAGCACCATCCTGGGACAGGGGGCGTATACGCAGTATTTT. Complete variable domain (other parts from reference TRBV9 and TRBJ2-3): DSGVTQTPKHLITATGQRVTLRCSPRSGDLSVYWYQQSLDQGLQFLIQYYNGEERAKGNILERFSAQQFPDLHSELNLSSLELGDSALYFCASSTILGQGAYTQYFGPGTRLTVL.

This clone was detected only a few times. This sequence joins TRBV7-9 and TRBJ2-1; possible D gene TRBD1, 5 bases. CDR3 size: 14 residues. Between the trimmed V and J ends, which lost 0 bases and 8 bases, there was a span of 11 bases. CDR1 and CDR2 from the germline V gene are SEHNR and FQNEAQ (reference sequence). In nucleotides, the CDR3 is TGTGCCAGCAGCTTAGCGGGAAGGGGCTATGAGCAGTTCTTC. Translating it yields CASSLAGRGYEQFF.

The V gene is TRBV7-6, the J gene TRBJ1-3; D remains unclear. CDR1 is SGHVS and CDR2 is FNYEAQ in the germline V gene. The CDR3 extends over 14 amino acids. V shed 5 bases and J shed 5 bases, with 13 bases lying between them. CDR3 sequence reads: CASSNRHLRNTIYF. The CDR3 bases are TGTGCCAGCAGCAACCGACATTTACGAAACACCATATATTTT.

The rearrangement joins TRBV3-1 (or the pseudogene TRBV3-2) to TRBJ2-1, with TRBD2 identical over 13 bases. In germline, CDR1 is LGHDT, CDR2 YNNKEL (reference sequence). The J segment lost 5 bases and the V segment lost 5 bases, leaving 3 bases of the junction unmatched. The CDR3 consists of 15 residues. The CDR3 nucleotides read TGTGCCAGCAGCGATGGACTAGCGGGGGACAATGAGCAGTTCTTC. Its translation is CASSDGLAGDNEQFF.

V gene TRBV7-9 combines with J gene TRBJ1-1; D might be TRBD1 (5 bases). This CDR3 spans 14 amino acids. CDR1 and CDR2 from the germline V gene are SEHNR and FQNEAQ (reference sequence). V lost 3 bases and J lost 0, with 8 bases in between. The CDR3 sequence: CASSLGVMNTEAFF. In DNA, the CDR3 is TGTGCCAGCAGCTTGGGGGTCATGAACACTGAAGCTTTCTTT.

This chain uses TRBV18 with TRBJ2-5; 7 nucleotides align to TRBD1. The CDR3 is 14 residues long. Per the germline V gene, CDR1 is KGHSH and CDR2 is LQKENI. Losses at the gene ends were 1 base for V and 4 bases for J; bases not matched to a gene: 3. CDR3 sequence reads: CASSPQQGTETQYF. The CDR3 DNA reads TGTGCCAGCTCACCACAACAGGGGACAGAGACCCAGTACTTC.

The J gene is TRBJ1-5, the V gene TRBV10-3; TRBD1 agrees at 8 bases. This CDR3 has 14 amino acids. Per the germline V gene, CDR1 is ENHRY and CDR2 is SYGVKD. V lost 7 bases to trimming and J lost 6 bases; unmatched junction nucleotides: 8. CDR3 amino acids: CAIKGSGGFQPQHF. In DNA, the CDR3 is TGTGCCATCAAGGGTTCAGGGGGCTTTCAGCCCCAGCATTTT.

The chain has TRBV6-8 and TRBJ2-7; 13 nucleotides align to TRBD2. With 0 bases clipped from V and 4 bases from J, the junction kept 3 bases outside the gene matches. The germline CDR1 and CDR2 sequences are MNHGY and SAAAGT. This CDR3 is 16 amino acids long. CDR3 sequence reads: CASSYSTGLAGYEQYF. The CDR3 coding sequence is TGTGCCAGCAGTTACTCGACGGGACTAGCGGGATACGAGCAGTACTTC.

By proportion, this clone is large (0.1 to 1%). The rearrangement joins TRBV6-5 to TRBJ2-2, with D possibly TRBD1 on 6 matching bases. This CDR3 spans 15 amino acids. Germline loops: CDR1 MNHEY, CDR2 SVGAGI. V was trimmed by 4 bases and J by 5 bases, leaving 14 bases between them. Written as DNA, the CDR3 is TGTGCCAGCAGTTCCCCGACAGGTTGGACCGGGGAGCTGTTTTTT. This gives the protein CASSSPTGWTGELFF.